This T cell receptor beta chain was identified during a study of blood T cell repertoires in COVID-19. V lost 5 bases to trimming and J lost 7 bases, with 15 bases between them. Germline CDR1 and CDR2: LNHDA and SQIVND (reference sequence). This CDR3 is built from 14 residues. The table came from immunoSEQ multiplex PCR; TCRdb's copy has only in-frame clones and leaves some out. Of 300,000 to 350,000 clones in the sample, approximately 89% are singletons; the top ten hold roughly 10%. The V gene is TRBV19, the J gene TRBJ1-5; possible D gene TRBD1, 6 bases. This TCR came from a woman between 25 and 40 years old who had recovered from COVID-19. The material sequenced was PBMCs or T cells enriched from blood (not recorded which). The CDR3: CASSRHGRGQPQHF. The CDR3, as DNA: TGTGCCAGTAGTCGGCACGGGAGGGGGCAGCCCCAGCATTTT.